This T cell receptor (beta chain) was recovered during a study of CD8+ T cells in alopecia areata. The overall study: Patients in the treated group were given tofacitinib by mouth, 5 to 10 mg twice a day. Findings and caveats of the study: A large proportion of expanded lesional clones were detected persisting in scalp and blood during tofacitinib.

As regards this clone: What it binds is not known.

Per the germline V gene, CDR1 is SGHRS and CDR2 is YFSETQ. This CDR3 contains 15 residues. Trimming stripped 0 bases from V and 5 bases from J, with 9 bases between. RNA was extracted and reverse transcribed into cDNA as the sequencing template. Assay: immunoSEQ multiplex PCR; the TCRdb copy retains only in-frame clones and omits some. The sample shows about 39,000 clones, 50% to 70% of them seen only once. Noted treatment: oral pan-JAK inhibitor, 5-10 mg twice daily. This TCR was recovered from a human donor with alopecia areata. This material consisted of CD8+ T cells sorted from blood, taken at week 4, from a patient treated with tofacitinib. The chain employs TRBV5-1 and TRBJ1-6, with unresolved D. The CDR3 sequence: CASSLDMGNNSPLHF. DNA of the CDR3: TGCGCCAGCAGCTTGGACATGGGGAATAATTCACCCCTCCACTTT. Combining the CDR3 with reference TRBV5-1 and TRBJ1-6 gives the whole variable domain KAGVTQTPRYLIKTRGQQVTLSCSPISGHRSVSWYQQTPGQGLQFLFEYFSETQRNKGNFPGRFSGRQFSNSRSEMNVSTLELGDSALYLCASSLDMGNNSPLHFGNGTRLTVT.